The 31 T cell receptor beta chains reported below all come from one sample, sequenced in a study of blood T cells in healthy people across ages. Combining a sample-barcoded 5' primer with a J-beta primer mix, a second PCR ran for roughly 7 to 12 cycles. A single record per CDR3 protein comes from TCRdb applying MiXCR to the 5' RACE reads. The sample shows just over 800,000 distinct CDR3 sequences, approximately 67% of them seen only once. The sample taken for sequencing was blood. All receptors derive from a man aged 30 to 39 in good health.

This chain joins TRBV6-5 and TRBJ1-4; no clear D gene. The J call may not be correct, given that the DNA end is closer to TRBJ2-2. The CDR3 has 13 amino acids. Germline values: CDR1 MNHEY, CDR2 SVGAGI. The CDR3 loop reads CASRPSLTGELFF. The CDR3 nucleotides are TGTGCCAGCAGACCGTCCCTCACCGGGGAGCTGTTTTTT.

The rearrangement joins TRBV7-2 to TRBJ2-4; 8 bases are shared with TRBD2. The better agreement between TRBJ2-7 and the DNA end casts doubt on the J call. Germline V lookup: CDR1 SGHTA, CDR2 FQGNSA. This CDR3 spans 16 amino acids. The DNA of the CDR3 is TGTGCCAGCAGCCCCCGGGGGGGGCGGTTGGGATACGAGCAGTACTTC. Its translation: CASSPRGGRLGYEQYF.

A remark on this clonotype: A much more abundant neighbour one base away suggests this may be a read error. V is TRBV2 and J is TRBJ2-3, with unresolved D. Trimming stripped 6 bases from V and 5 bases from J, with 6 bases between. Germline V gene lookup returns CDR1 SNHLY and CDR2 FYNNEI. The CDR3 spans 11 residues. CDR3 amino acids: CASRGRDTQYF. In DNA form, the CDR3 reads TGTGCCAGCAGGGGTAGAGATACGCAGTATTTT.

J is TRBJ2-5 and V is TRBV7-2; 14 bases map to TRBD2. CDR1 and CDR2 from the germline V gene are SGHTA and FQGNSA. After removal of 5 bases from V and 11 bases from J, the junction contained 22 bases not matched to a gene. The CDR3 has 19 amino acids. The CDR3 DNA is TGTGCCAGCAGCCGGTGGTGGACTAGCGGGGGGTACGTGTCTACTTCGCAGTACTTC. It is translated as CASSRWWTSGGYVSTSQYF.

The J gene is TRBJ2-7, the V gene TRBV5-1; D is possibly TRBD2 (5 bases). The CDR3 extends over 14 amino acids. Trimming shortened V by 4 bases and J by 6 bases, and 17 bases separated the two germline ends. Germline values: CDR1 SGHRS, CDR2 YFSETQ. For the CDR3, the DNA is TGCGCCAGCAGCACCGGCCCCAGCGGAGGCGAGCAGTACTTC. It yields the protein CASSTGPSGGEQYF.

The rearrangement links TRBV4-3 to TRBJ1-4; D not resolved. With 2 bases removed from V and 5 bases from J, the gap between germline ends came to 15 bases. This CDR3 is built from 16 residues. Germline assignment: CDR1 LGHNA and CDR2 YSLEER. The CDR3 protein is CASSQRRGRYNEKLFF. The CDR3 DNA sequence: TGCGCCAGCAGCCAAAGGAGAGGACGGTACAATGAAAAACTGTTTTTT.

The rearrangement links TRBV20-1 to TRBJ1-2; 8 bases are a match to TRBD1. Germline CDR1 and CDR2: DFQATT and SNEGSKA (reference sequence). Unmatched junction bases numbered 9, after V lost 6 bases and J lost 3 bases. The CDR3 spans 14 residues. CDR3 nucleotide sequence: TGCAGTGCAATGACAGGGGATCTCTACTATGGCTACACCTTC. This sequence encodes CSAMTGDLYYGYTF.

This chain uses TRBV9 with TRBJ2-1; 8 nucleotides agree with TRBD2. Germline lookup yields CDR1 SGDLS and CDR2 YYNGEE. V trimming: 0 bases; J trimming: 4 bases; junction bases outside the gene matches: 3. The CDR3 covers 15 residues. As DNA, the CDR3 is TGTGCCAGCAGCGTAGATCTAGCGGGTTACAATGAGCAGTTCTTC. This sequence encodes CASSVDLAGYNEQFF. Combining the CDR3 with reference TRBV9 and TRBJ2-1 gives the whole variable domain DSGVTQTPKHLITATGQRVTLRCSPRSGDLSVYWYQQSLDQGLQFLIQYYNGEERAKGNILERFSAQQFPDLHSELNLSSLELGDSALYFCASSVDLAGYNEQFFGPGTRLTVL.

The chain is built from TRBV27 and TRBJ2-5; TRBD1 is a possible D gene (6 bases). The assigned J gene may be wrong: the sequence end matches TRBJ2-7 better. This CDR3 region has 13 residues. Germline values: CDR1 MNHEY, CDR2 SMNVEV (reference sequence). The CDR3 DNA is TGTGCCAGCAGTCCCGGACAGCGAAGCGAGCAGTACTTC. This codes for CASSPGQRSEQYF.

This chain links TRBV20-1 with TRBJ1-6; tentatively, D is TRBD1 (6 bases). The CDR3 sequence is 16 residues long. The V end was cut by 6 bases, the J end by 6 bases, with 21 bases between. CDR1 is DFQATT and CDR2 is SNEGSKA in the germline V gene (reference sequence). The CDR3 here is CSAPTRDTLLNSPLHF. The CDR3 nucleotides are TGCAGTGCGCCCACCCGGGACACCCTCCTTAATTCACCCCTCCACTTT.

CDR3 amino acids: CASSPSPGGAGQPQHF. CDR3 nucleotide sequence: TGTGCCAGCAGTCCATCCCCAGGGGGGGCCGGTCAGCCCCAGCATTTT. The J gene is TRBJ1-5, the V gene TRBV12-3 or TRBV12-4; 7 nucleotides match TRBD1. The CDR3 length is 16 residues. V shed 5 bases, J shed 6 bases, and the junction held 13 bases outside the gene matches.

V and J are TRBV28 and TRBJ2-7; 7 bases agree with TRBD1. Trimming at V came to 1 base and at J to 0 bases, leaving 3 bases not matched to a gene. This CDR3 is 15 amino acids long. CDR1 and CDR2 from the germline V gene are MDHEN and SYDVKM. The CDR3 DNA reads TGTGCCAGCAGTTTATATGGGACAGTCTCCTACGAGCAGTACTTC. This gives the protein CASSLYGTVSYEQYF.

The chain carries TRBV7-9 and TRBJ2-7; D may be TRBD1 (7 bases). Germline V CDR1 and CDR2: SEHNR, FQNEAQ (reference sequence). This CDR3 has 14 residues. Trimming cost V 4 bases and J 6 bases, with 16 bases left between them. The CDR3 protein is CASSSAGTASEQYF. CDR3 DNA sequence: TGTGCCAGCAGCTCGGCGGGGACAGCCTCCGAGCAGTACTTC.

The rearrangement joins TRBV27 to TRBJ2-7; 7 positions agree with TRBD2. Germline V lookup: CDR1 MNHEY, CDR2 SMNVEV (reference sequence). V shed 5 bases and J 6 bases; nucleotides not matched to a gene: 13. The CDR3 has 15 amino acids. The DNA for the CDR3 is TGTGCCAGCAGTCCAGGACTAGGAACCTGGAGCGAGCAGTACTTC. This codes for CASSPGLGTWSEQYF.

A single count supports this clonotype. The CDR3 protein is CASSPNLGQGGGNTIYF. In nucleotides, the CDR3 is TGTGCCAGCAGCCCAAACCTTGGACAGGGTGGTGGAAACACCATATATTTT. The chain employs TRBV9 and TRBJ1-3; TRBD1 agrees at 8 bases. CDR1 and CDR2 (germline): SGDLS, YYNGEE. The CDR3 is made up of 17 amino acids. Trimming took 4 bases from V and 3 from J; bases not matched to a gene: 12.

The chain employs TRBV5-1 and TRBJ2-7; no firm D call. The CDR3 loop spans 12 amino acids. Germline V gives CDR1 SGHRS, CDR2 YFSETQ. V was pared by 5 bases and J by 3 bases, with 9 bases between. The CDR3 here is CASRIDNYEQYF. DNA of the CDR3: TGCGCCAGCAGGATTGACAACTACGAGCAGTACTTC. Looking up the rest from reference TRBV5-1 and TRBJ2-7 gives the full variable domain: KAGVTQTPRYLIKTRGQQVTLSCSPISGHRSVSWYQQTPGQGLQFLFEYFSETQRNKGNFPGRFSGRQFSNSRSEMNVSTLELGDSALYLCASRIDNYEQYFGPGTRLTVT.

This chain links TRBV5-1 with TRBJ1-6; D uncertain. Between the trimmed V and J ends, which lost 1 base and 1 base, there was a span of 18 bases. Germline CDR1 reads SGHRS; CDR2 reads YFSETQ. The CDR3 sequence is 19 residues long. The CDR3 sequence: CASSLNSAVPDSYNSPLHF. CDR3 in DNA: TGCGCCAGCAGCTTGAATTCAGCAGTCCCCGATTCCTATAATTCACCCCTCCACTTT.

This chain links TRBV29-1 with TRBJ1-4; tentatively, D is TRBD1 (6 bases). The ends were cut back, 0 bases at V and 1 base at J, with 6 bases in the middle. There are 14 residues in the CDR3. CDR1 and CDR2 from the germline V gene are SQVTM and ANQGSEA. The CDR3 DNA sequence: TGCAGCGTTGAAGAAGGGGGAACTAATGAAAAACTGTTTTTT. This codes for CSVEEGGTNEKLFF.

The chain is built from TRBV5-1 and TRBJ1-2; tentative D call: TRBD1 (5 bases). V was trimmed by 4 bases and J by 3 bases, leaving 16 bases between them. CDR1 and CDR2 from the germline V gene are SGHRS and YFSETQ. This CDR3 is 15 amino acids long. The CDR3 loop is CASSGAADGYYGYTF. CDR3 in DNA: TGCGCCAGCAGCGGGGCGGCAGATGGGTACTATGGCTACACCTTC.

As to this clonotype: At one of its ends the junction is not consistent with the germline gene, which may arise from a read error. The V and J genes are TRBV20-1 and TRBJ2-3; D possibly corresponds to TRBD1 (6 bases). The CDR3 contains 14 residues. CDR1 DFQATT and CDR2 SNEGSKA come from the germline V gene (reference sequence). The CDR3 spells CSARDSRSTDAQYF. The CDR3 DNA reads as TGCAGTGCTAGGGACAGCCGAAGCACAGATGCGCAGTATTTT.

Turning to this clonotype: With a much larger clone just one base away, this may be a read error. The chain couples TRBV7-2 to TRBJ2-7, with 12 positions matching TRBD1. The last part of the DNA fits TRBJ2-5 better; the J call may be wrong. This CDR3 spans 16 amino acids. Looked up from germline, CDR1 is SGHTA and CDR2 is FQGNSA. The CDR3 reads CASNFQGQGAMETQYF. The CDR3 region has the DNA TGTGCCAGCAACTTCCAGGGACAGGGGGCAATGGAGACCCAGTACTTC.

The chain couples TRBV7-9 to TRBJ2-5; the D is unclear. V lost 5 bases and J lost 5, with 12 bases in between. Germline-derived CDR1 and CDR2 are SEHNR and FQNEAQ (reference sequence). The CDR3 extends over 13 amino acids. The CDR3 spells CASSAGSVETQYF. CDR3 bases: TGTGCCAGCAGCGCCGGTTCAGTGGAGACCCAGTACTTC.

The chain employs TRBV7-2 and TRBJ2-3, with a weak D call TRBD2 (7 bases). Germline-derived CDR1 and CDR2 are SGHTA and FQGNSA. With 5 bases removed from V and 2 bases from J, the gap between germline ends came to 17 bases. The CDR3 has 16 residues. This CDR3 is CASSLGGRSLTDTQYF. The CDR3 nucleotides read TGTGCCAGCAGCCTCGGGGGGCGTAGCCTCACAGATACGCAGTATTTT.

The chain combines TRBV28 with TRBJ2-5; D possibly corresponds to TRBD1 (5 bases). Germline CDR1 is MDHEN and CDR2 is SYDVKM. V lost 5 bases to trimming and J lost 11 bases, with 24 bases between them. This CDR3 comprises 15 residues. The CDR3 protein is CASSTPSRAHYEQYF. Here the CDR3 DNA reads TGTGCCAGCAGTACCCCAAGCAGGGCGCACTATGAGCAGTACTTC.

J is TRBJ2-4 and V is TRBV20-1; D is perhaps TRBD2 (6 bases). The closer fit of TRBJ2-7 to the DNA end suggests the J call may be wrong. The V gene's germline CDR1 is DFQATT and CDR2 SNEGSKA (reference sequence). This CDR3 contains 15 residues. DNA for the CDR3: TGCAGTGCTAGAGATCTGCGGGGTCATTCCTACGAGCAGTACTTC. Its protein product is CSARDLRGHSYEQYF.

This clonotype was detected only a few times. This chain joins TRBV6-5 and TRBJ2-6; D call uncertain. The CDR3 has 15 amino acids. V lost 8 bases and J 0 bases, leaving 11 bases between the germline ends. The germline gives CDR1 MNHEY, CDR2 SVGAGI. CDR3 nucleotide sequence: TGTGCCAGCTCATCTTGGAGCTCTGGGGCCAACGTCCTGACTTTC. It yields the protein CASSSWSSGANVLTF.

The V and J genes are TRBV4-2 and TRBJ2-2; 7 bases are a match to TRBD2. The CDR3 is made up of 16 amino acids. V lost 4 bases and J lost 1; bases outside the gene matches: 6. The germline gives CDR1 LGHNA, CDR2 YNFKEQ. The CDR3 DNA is TGTGCCAGCAGCCTCGGGGTAGCGGGGAACACCGGGGAGCTGTTTTTT. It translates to CASSLGVAGNTGELFF.

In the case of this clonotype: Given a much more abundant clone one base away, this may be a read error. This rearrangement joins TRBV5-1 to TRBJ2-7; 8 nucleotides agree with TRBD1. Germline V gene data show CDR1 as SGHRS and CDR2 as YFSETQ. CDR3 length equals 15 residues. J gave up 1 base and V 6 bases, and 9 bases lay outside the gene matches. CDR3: CASIPRQGSSYEQYF. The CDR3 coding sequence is TGCGCCAGCATCCCGAGACAGGGGTCTTCCTACGAGCAGTACTTC.

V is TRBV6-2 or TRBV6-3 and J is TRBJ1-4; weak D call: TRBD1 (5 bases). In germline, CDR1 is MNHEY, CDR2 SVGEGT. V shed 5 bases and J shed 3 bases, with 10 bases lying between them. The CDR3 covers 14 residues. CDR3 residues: CASSRPGPNEKLFF. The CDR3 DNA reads TGTGCCAGCAGTCGCCCGGGACCTAATGAAAAACTGTTTTTT.

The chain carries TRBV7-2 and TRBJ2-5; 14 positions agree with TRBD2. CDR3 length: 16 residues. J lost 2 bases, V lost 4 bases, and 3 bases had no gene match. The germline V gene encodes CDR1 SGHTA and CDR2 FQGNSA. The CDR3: CASSSGLAGAQETQYF. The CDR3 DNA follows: TGTGCCAGCAGCTCGGGACTAGCGGGGGCTCAAGAGACCCAGTACTTC. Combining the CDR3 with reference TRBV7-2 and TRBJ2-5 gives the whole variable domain GAGVSQSPSNKVTEKGKDVELRCDPISGHTALYWYRQSLGQGLEFLIYFQGNSAPDKSGLPSDRFSAERTGGSVSTLTIQRTQQEDSAVYLCASSSGLAGAQETQYFGPGTRLLVL.

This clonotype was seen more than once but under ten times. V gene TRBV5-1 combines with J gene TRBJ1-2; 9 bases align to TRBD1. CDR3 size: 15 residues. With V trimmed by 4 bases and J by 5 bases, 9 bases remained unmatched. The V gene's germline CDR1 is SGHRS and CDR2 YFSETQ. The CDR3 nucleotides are TGCGCCAGCAGCGCTTTACAGGGGGCAACGTATGGCTACACCTTC. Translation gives CASSALQGATYGYTF.